What follows are 17 T cell receptor beta chains derived from one specimen sequenced in a study of Graves' ophthalmopathy and Graves' hyperthyroidism. Amplification targeted the TCR beta CDR3 regions, with RNA transcripts as the source material. The first round was an RT-PCR with HTBI primers, and the second round was a multiplex PCR. From the multiplex PCR reads, TCRdb called clonotypes with MiXCR, one entry per CDR3 protein. Of around 1,000,000 distinct CDR3 sequences listed, about two fifths were seen once; the top ten hold over 8.5%. Source material: peripheral blood or thyroid tissue (not recorded which). The receptors stem from an adult man with Graves' hyperthyroidism.

This clonotype was found many times. The chain employs TRBV15 and TRBJ2-7; D unresolved. Germline V CDR1 and CDR2: LNHNV, YYDKDF (reference sequence). Trimming shortened V by 1 base and J by 3 bases, and 7 bases separated the two germline ends. This CDR3 contains 13 residues. CDR3 loop: CATSRVIDYEQYF. DNA of the CDR3: TGTGCCACCAGCAGAGTAATAGACTACGAGCAGTACTTC.

This clonotype was seen at least ten times. This sequence joins TRBV7-8 and TRBJ2-2, with TRBD2 matching 7 bases. Germline CDR1 is SGHVS and CDR2 is FQNEAQ. The CDR3 runs 15 residues. The trim removed 7 bases at V and 4 bases at J, leaving 9 bases unmatched. The CDR3 sequence: CASNRGSPLTGELFF. The CDR3, as DNA: TGTGCCAGCAATCGCGGGAGTCCTCTCACCGGGGAGCTGTTTTTT. The full variable domain, its missing parts supplied by reference TRBV7-8 and TRBJ2-2, is GAGVSQSPRYKVAKRGQDVALRCDPISGHVSLFWYQQALGQGPEFLTYFQNEAQLDKSGLPSDRFFAERPEGSVSTLKIQRTQQEDSAVYLCASNRGSPLTGELFFGEGSRLTVL.

Ten or more counts support this clonotype. This chain uses TRBV4-2 with TRBJ1-2; a weak D match, TRBD1 (6 bases). The CDR3 length is 15 residues. The germline gives CDR1 LGHNA, CDR2 YNFKEQ. Trimming removed 5 bases from V and 6 bases from J, with 19 bases in between. The CDR3 reads CASSFRSGAPDGYTF. DNA of the CDR3: TGTGCCAGCAGCTTCCGCTCGGGGGCGCCGGATGGCTACACCTTC.

This chain uses TRBV29-1 with TRBJ1-4, with 8 bases matching TRBD1. Germline V gives CDR1 SQVTM, CDR2 ANQGSEA. The CDR3 length is 12 residues. Trimming at V came to 4 bases and at J to 8 bases, leaving 3 bases not matched to a gene. The CDR3 nucleotides are TGCAGCGTTGGACAGGGGAGAGAAAAACTGTTTTTT. It codes for CSVGQGREKLFF.

This clonotype was seen repeatedly, ten times or more. The chain employs TRBV5-8 and TRBJ2-6; possibly TRBD2 for D (6 bases). The CDR3 runs to 16 residues. Deletions cut 0 bases from V and 3 bases from J, with 10 bases between. Germline values: CDR1 SGHTS, CDR2 YDEGEE. The CDR3 DNA follows: TGTGCCAGCAGCTTGGGGGTAGCGGTTGGGGCCAACGTCCTGACTTTC. This encodes CASSLGVAVGANVLTF.

In this sample, this clonotype turned up a few times. This chain connects TRBV7-2 to TRBJ1-4, with 7 bases that match TRBD1. The CDR3 extends over 14 amino acids. The ends lost 6 bases at V and 8 bases at J; junction bases unmatched: 9. Per germline, CDR1 SGHTA and CDR2 FQGNSA. Here the CDR3 reads CASSPTGAGEKLFF. The CDR3 DNA sequence: TGTGCCAGCAGTCCTACAGGGGCGGGCGAAAAACTGTTTTTT.

This clonotype turned up a few times. The rearrangement links TRBV7-9 to TRBJ1-1; no clear D. The V end was cut by 7 bases, the J end by 2 bases, with 11 bases between. Germline CDR1 SEHNR, CDR2 FQNEAQ (reference sequence). The CDR3 is made up of 13 amino acids. The DNA for the CDR3 is TGTGCCAGCACGGCCGGCCCCAACACTGAAGCTTTCTTT. Amino acid sequence: CASTAGPNTEAFF. Supplemented by reference TRBV7-9 and TRBJ1-1, the full variable domain reads DTGVSQNPRHKITKRGQNVTFRCDPISEHNRLYWYRQTLGQGPEFLTYFQNEAQLEKSRLLSDRFSAERPKGSFSTLEIQRTEQGDSAMYLCASTAGPNTEAFFGQGTRLTVV.

This chain uses TRBV12-3 or TRBV12-4 with TRBJ1-5; no clear D. V shed 5 bases and J shed 9 bases, with 23 bases lying between them. The CDR3 consists of 16 residues. The CDR3 DNA reads TGTGCCAGCAGTCAAAGTAGTGTTCTTAGCGGGCGGCCCCAGCATTTT. It codes for CASSQSSVLSGRPQHF.

There are many counts of this clonotype. J is TRBJ2-7 and V is TRBV7-8; perhaps D is TRBD1 or TRBD2 (5 bases each). Trimming took 3 bases from V and 7 from J, leaving 16 bases between them. The germline CDR1 and CDR2 sequences are SGHVS and FQNEAQ. The length of the CDR3 is 14 residues. The CDR3 loop reads CASSLGDRLGEQYF. CDR3 coding DNA: TGTGCCAGCAGCTTGGGGGATCGGTTGGGGGAGCAGTACTTC.

The chain employs TRBV13 and TRBJ1-1; D unresolved. CDR1 PRHDT and CDR2 FYEKMQ come from the germline V gene (reference sequence). V was trimmed by 6 bases and J by 3 bases, leaving 14 bases between them. This CDR3 contains 14 residues. The DNA for the CDR3 is TGTGCCAGCAGATCCTGGTCCGGGCACACTGAAGCTTTCTTT. It yields the protein CASRSWSGHTEAFF.

Note on this clonotype: This may stem from a read error, because a much larger clone lies one nucleotide away. J is TRBJ2-5 and V is TRBV12-3 or TRBV12-4, with 8 bases matching TRBD2. With the DNA end fitting TRBJ2-7 better, the J assignment may be wrong. This CDR3 is 13 amino acids long. CDR3 in amino acids: CASTQAGEYEQYF. The CDR3, as DNA: TGTGCCAGCACCCAAGCGGGAGAGTACGAGCAGTACTTC.

This clonotype was detected many times. The chain joins TRBV4-3 to TRBJ1-1; D call uncertain. Germline V CDR1 and CDR2: LGHNA, YSLEER. The ends were cut back, 1 base at V and 1 base at J, with 4 bases in the middle. The CDR3 spans 13 residues. The CDR3 sequence is CASSQVGNTEAFF. In nucleotides, the CDR3 is TGCGCCAGCAGCCAAGTCGGGAACACTGAAGCTTTCTTT.

This clonotype was counted ten times or more. J is TRBJ2-7 and V is TRBV29-1; 13 bases match TRBD2. Trimming at V came to 7 bases and at J to 5 bases, leaving 5 bases not matched to a gene. The CDR3 extends over 13 amino acids. CDR1 SQVTM and CDR2 ANQGSEA come from the germline V gene. CDR3 DNA: TGCAGCGCCGAGGGACTAGCGGGACACGAGCAGTACTTC. Protein product: CSAEGLAGHEQYF.

This clonotype was seen at least ten times. The chain links TRBV7-9 to TRBJ2-7; 12 bases are shared with TRBD2. This CDR3 has 15 amino acids. V shed 5 bases and J 3 bases; nucleotides not matched to a gene: 5. CDR1 and CDR2 from the germline V gene are SEHNR and FQNEAQ (reference sequence). The DNA for the CDR3 is TGTGCCAGCAGCCCGCTAGCGGGGGGGGACTACGAGCAGTACTTC. Its protein is CASSPLAGGDYEQYF.

This clonotype was counted a few times. The chain is built from TRBV6-6 and TRBJ1-2, with 8 bases fitting TRBD1. The CDR3 loop spans 15 amino acids. With V trimmed by 6 bases and J by 2 bases, 8 bases remained unmatched. Germline lookup yields CDR1 MNHNY and CDR2 SVGAGI (reference sequence). The CDR3 reads CASSDSDRENYGYTF. CDR3 nucleotide sequence: TGTGCCAGCAGCGACTCGGACAGGGAGAACTATGGCTACACCTTC.

The chain carries TRBV29-1 and TRBJ1-5, with a tentative D call TRBD1 (5 bases). The CDR3 has 14 amino acids. V lost 3 bases to trimming and J lost 5 bases, with 14 bases between them. CDR1 and CDR2 from the germline V gene are SQVTM and ANQGSEA. The CDR3 coding sequence is TGCAGCGTTGATCGCGGGGTGGGGGATCAGCCCCAGCATTTT. This gives the protein CSVDRGVGDQPQHF.

This clonotype was seen ten or more times. This rearrangement joins TRBV7-9 to TRBJ1-2; D not resolved. CDR1 and CDR2 from the germline V gene are SEHNR and FQNEAQ (reference sequence). Trimming removed 1 base from V and 0 bases from J, with 9 bases in between. The CDR3 length is 15 residues. For the CDR3, the DNA is TGTGCCAGCAGCTTAGAGGCAGCCTCTAACTATGGCTACACCTTC. It translates to CASSLEAASNYGYTF.